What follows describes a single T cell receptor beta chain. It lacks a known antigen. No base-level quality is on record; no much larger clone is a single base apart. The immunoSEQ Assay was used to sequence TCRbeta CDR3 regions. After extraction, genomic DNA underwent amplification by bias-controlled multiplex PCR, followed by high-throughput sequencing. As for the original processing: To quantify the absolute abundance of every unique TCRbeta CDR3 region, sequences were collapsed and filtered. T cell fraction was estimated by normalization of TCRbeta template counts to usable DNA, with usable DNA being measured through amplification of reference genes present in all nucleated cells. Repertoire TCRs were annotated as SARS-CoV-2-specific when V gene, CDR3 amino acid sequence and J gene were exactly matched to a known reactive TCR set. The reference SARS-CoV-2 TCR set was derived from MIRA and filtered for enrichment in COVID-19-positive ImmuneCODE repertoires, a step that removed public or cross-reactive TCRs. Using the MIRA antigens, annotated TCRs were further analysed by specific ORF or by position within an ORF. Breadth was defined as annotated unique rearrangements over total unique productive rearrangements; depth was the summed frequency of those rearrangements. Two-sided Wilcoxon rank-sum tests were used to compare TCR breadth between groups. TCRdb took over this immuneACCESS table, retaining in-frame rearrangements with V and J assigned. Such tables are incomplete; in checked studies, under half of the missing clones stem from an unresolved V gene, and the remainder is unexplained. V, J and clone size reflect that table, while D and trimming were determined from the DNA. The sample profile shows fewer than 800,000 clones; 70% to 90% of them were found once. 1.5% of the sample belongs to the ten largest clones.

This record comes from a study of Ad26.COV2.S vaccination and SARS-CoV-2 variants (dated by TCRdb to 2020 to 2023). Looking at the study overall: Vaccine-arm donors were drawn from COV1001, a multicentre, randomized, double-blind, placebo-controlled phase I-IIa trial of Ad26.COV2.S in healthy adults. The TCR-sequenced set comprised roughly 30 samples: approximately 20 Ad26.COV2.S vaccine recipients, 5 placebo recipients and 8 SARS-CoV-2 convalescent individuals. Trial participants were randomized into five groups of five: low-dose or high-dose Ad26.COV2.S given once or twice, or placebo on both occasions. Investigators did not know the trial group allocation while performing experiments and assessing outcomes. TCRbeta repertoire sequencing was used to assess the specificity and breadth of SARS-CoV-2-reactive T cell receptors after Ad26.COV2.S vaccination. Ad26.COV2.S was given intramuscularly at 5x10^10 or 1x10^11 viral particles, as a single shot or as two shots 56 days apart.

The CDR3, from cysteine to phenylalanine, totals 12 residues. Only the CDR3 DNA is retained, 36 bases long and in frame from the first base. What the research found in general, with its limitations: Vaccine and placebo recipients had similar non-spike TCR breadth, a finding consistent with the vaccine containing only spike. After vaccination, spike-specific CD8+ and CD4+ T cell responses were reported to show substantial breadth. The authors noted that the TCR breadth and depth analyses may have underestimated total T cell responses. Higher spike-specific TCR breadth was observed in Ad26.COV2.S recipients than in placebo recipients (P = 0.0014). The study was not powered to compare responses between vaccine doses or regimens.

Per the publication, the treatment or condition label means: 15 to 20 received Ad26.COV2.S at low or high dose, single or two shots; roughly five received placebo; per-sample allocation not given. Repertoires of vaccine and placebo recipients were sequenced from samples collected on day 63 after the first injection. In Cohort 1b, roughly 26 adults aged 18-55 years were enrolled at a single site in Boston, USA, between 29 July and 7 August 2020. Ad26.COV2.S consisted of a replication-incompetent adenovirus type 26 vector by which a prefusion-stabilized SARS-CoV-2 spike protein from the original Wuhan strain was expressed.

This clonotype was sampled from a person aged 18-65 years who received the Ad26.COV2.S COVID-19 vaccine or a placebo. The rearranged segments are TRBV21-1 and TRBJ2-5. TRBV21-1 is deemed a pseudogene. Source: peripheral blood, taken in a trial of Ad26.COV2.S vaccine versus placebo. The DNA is TGTGCCAGCAGCCAAAGAAGGGAGACCCAGTACTTC. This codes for CASSQRRETQYF.